This T cell receptor beta chain stems from a study of blood T cells in healthy people across ages. Overall study findings and caveats: More naive CD4+ cells and higher diversity marked long-lived donors relative to aged donors. The lack of PBMC sorting stopped any conclusive naive versus antigen-experienced comparison.

The donors, all healthy, were Caucasians living in Russia, aged roughly 6 to 100. The total RNA that was extracted per sample amounted to at least 5 micrograms. About this clonotype itself: Its antigen is still unknown.

Primers used in a second PCR of about 7 to 11 cycles were a sample-barcoded 5' primer and a J-beta primer mix. TCRdb analysed the 5' RACE reads with MiXCR anew, one entry per CDR3 protein. The table includes 1.5 million to 2 million distinct CDR3 sequences, roughly 27% detected once. In germline, CDR1 is SGDLS, CDR2 YYNGEE. This CDR3 is 14 amino acids long. V lost 0 bases and J lost 3, with 8 bases in between. V and J are TRBV9 and TRBJ2-3; D gene unclear. The receptor's source is a woman in her 30s in good health. Specimen: blood. The CDR3 coding sequence is TGTGCCAGCAGCGTAGCCATTTTTACAGATACGCAGTATTTT. Residues: CASSVAIFTDTQYF.